This is a list of T cell receptor beta chains from one sample in a study of STAT5B mutations in CD4+ large granular lymphocyte leukemia. Generated by immunoSEQ multiplex PCR, the TCRdb table keeps only in-frame clones and is missing some. The table records about 33,000 clones, approximately 81% of them present only once. The sample was CD4+ T cells from blood buffy coats. The receptors originated from a human donor in good health. The CDR3 runs from the conserved cysteine through the conserved F or W. The D gene is left open where the match is weak. Size tells how often a clone was seen (once, few, many) or the class of an expanded clone, and some rows leave it out.

v_call	cdr3_length	j_call	d_call	clone_size	cdr3_aa	cdr3_nt
TRBV4-2	16	TRBJ2-2	NA	NA	CASSQNKGGDTGELFF	TGTGCCAGCAGCCAAAACAAGGGTGGGGACACCGGGGAGCTGTTTTTT
TRBV5-1	14	TRBJ1-1	NA	NA	CASSPFVDSTEAFF	TGCGCCAGCAGCCCCTTTGTTGACAGCACTGAAGCTTTCTTT
TRBV6-6	16	TRBJ1-5	NA	few	CASSPSGGIGNQPQHF	TGTGCCAGCAGTCCCTCCGGGGGGATAGGAAATCAGCCCCAGCATTTT
TRBV7-6	16	TRBJ2-2	TRBD2	NA	CASSSVAGSNTGELFF	TGTGCCAGCAGTTCCGTAGCGGGTAGTAACACCGGGGAGCTGTTTTTT
TRBV7-9	14	TRBJ1-6	NA	few	CASSFETQNSPLHF	TGTGCCAGCAGCTTTGAGACGCAGAATTCACCCCTCCACTTT
TRBV11-2	16	TRBJ2-1	TRBD1	NA	CASSRGQTRAYNEQFF	TGTGCCAGCAGCCGGGGACAGACGAGGGCTTACAATGAGCAGTTCTTC
TRBV4-1	15	TRBJ1-6	TRBD1	once	CASRRNRDRNSPLHF	TGCGCCAGCAGGCGCAACCGGGACAGAAATTCACCCCTCCACTTT
TRBV14	15	TRBJ1-2	NA	NA	CASSQVPAGGGGYTF	TGTGCCAGCAGCCAAGTTCCTGCTGGGGGCGGAGGCTACACCTTC
TRBV6-5	16	TRBJ2-1	TRBD2	NA	CASSYTSGSSYNEQFF	TGTGCCAGCAGTTACACTAGCGGGAGCTCCTACAATGAGCAGTTCTTC
TRBV27	14	TRBJ2-3	NA	NA	CASASNLDTDTQYF	TGTGCCAGCGCCTCAAACTTAGACACAGATACGCAGTATTTT
TRBV19	12	TRBJ2-5	NA	NA	CASTGTGETQYF	TGTGCCAGTACAGGGACGGGGGAGACCCAGTACTTC
TRBV11-1	14	TRBJ2-1	NA	NA	CASSLAGIYNEQFF	TGTGCCAGCAGCTTAGCGGGGATTTACAATGAGCAGTTCTTC
TRBV6-5	12	TRBJ2-5	TRBD1	NA	CASTTGGETQYF	TGTGCCAGCACAACAGGGGGAGAGACCCAGTACTTC
TRBV29-1	12	TRBJ2-5	NA	NA	CSVVPMSETQYF	TGCAGCGTTGTACCCATGTCAGAGACCCAGTACTTC
TRBV5-4	16	TRBJ2-3	NA	NA	CASSLAKGPYTDTQYF	TGTGCCAGCAGCTTGGCCAAGGGACCGTACACAGATACGCAGTATTTT
TRBV6-1	13	TRBJ2-5	NA	once	CASSGSRGETQYF	TGTGCCAGCAGTGGGTCTAGGGGAGAGACCCAGTACTTC
TRBV7-2	15	TRBJ2-2	NA	NA	CASSTVVGNTGELFF	TGTGCCAGCAGCACGGTTGTAGGGAACACCGGGGAGCTGTTTTTT
TRBV7-2	13	TRBJ1-1	NA	NA	CASSFSLITEAFF	TGTGCCAGCAGCTTTAGCCTTATCACTGAAGCTTTCTTT
TRBV5-1	14	TRBJ2-7	TRBD1	NA	CASSLERQGSEQYF	TGCGCCAGCAGCTTGGAGCGACAGGGCTCCGAGCAGTACTTC
TRBV28	19	TRBJ1-5	NA	once	CASSFLGLYGGKGDQPQHF	TGTGCCAGCAGTTTCCTCGGTCTATATGGGGGAAAAGGGGATCAGCCCCAGCATTTT
TRBV5-5	14	TRBJ1-1	TRBD1	NA	CASSSDRVNTEAFF	TGTGCCAGCAGCTCCGACAGGGTGAACACTGAAGCTTTCTTT
TRBV19	14	TRBJ2-7	TRBD1	NA	CASSTRDSVIEQYF	TGTGCCAGTAGTACCCGGGACAGCGTCATCGAGCAGTACTTC
TRBV5-1	19	TRBJ2-1	TRBD2	NA	CASSLVLAGGGGFYNEQFF	TGCGCCAGCAGCTTGGTGCTAGCGGGGGGCGGTGGTTTCTACAATGAGCAGTTCTTC
TRBV2	16	TRBJ2-3	NA	NA	CASSEMGSPSTDTQYF	TGTGCCAGCAGTGAAATGGGGTCCCCTAGCACAGATACGCAGTATTTT
TRBV19	15	TRBJ1-5	TRBD1	NA	CASSIGGGGGQPQHF	TGTGCCAGTAGTATAGGGGGAGGGGGCGGTCAGCCCCAGCATTTT
TRBV6-6	15	TRBJ1-1	NA	once	CASTLPSGSGTEAFF	TGTGCCAGCACTTTGCCCTCGGGAAGCGGCACTGAAGCTTTCTTT
TRBV2	13	TRBJ2-7	NA	NA	CASRATGLYEQYF	TGTGCCAGCAGGGCAACGGGTCTTTACGAGCAGTACTTC
TRBV29-1	12	TRBJ1-2	TRBD1	NA	CSVEDRPYGYTF	TGCAGCGTCGAGGACAGGCCCTATGGCTACACCTTC
TRBV28	10	TRBJ2-3	NA	NA	CASSWDTQYF	TGTGCCAGCAGTTGGGATACGCAGTATTTT
TRBV27	12	TRBJ2-1	NA	once	CVTGTSSSEQFF	TGTGTTACGGGGACCTCGAGCTCTGAGCAGTTCTTC
TRBV19	14	TRBJ1-2	NA	few	CASRLTGDNYGYTF	TGTGCCAGTAGACTGACAGGAGATAACTATGGCTACACCTTC
TRBV7-2	15	TRBJ1-5	NA	NA	CASSSETGFWQPQHF	TGTGCCAGCAGCTCCGAGACGGGGTTCTGGCAGCCCCAGCATTTT
TRBV6-5	12	TRBJ2-7	NA	NA	CASMGGQQEQYF	TGTGCCAGCATGGGGGGGCAGCAAGAGCAGTACTTC
TRBV19	15	TRBJ2-2	TRBD1	NA	CASSIRTGEGGELFF	TGTGCCAGTAGTATAAGGACAGGGGAAGGCGGGGAGCTGTTTTTT
TRBV30	15	TRBJ1-5	TRBD1	few	CACKQGPYSNQPQHF	TGTGCCTGCAAACAGGGGCCGTATAGCAATCAGCCCCAGCATTTT
TRBV4-2	15	TRBJ1-2	NA	NA	CASSQVGGSGYGYTF	TGTGCCAGCAGCCAAGTGGGGGGGTCGGGCTATGGCTACACCTTC
TRBV5-4	16	TRBJ2-2	NA	few	CASSLASANAAGELFF	TGTGCCAGCAGCTTGGCCTCGGCCAACGCCGCCGGGGAGCTGTTTTTT
TRBV11-2	14	TRBJ1-2	NA	NA	CASSLLDFPYGYTF	TGTGCCAGCAGCTTACTTGACTTTCCCTATGGCTACACCTTC
TRBV11-2	17	TRBJ2-1	TRBD2	NA	CASSLVGGLAGINEQFF	TGTGCCAGCAGCTTAGTAGGCGGTCTAGCGGGAATCAATGAGCAGTTCTTC
TRBV5-1	18	TRBJ1-1	TRBD1	NA	CASSLRWGQGNVNTEAFF	TGCGCCAGCAGCTTGAGGTGGGGACAGGGAAATGTGAACACTGAAGCTTTCTTT
TRBV6-5	15	TRBJ2-4	NA	NA	CASSTRQDIKNIQYF	TGTGCCAGCAGTACCAGACAGGACATCAAAAACATTCAGTACTTC
TRBV5-1	15	TRBJ1-1	NA	NA	CASSLEKRAGTEAFF	TGCGCCAGCAGCTTGGAAAAAAGGGCCGGCACTGAAGCTTTCTTT
TRBV6-6	14	TRBJ1-6	NA	NA	CASSYADKASPLHF	TGTGCCAGCAGTTACGCGGATAAAGCCTCACCCCTCCACTTT
TRBV29-1	15	TRBJ2-1	NA	NA	CSVEGSERVGDEQFF	TGCAGCGTTGAAGGTTCGGAACGGGTTGGCGATGAGCAGTTCTTC
TRBV9	15	TRBJ1-2	TRBD1	few	CASSAGDRGDWGYTF	TGTGCCAGCAGCGCCGGGGACAGAGGGGATTGGGGCTACACCTTC
TRBV28	14	TRBJ1-1	NA	NA	CASSLGPGVPEAFF	TGTGCCAGCAGTTTAGGCCCGGGGGTCCCTGAAGCTTTCTTT
TRBV5-1	15	TRBJ2-5	TRBD1	NA	CASSFGQGGQETQYF	TGCGCCAGCAGCTTCGGACAGGGGGGACAAGAGACCCAGTACTTC
TRBV27	14	TRBJ1-5	NA	NA	CASSLSRTDQPQHF	TGTGCCAGCAGTTTGTCCAGGACAGATCAGCCCCAGCATTTT
TRBV5-1	16	TRBJ2-3	TRBD2	NA	CASSLLAGGGTDTQYF	TGCGCCAGCAGCTTGCTAGCGGGGGGGGGCACAGATACGCAGTATTTT
TRBV30	12	TRBJ1-1	NA	NA	CAHSVMNTEAFF	TGTGCTCACAGCGTAATGAACACTGAAGCTTTCTTT
TRBV10-3	14	TRBJ1-5	NA	once	CAISPDRSGQPQHF	TGTGCCATCAGTCCCGACAGGTCCGGTCAGCCCCAGCATTTT
TRBV6-1	12	TRBJ1-5	NA	NA	CASSALMVPQHF	TGTGCCAGCAGTGCACTAATGGTTCCCCAGCATTTT
TRBV23-1	19	TRBJ2-2	TRBD2	NA	CASTGTSGRAILNTGELFF	TGCGCCAGCACCGGGACTAGCGGGAGGGCAATCCTGAACACCGGGGAGCTGTTTTTT
TRBV10-3	14	TRBJ2-3	NA	NA	CAIRETRSTDTQYF	TGTGCCATCCGGGAAACAAGGAGCACAGATACGCAGTATTTT
TRBV6-1	13	TRBJ1-2	NA	NA	CASTGRRFYGYTF	TGTGCCAGCACGGGACGCCGCTTCTATGGCTACACCTTC